Listed below are T cell receptor beta chains from one sample, sequenced in a study of T cell responses to AZD1222 COVID-19 vaccine. Generated by immunoSEQ multiplex PCR, the TCRdb table keeps only in-frame clones and is missing some. The table has some 100,000 clones, approximately 91% seen once; the top ten hold roughly 6.9%. The sample here was peripheral blood, taken on day 0 of AZD1222 vaccination. The receptors come from an adult in good health. CDR3s leave out the opening cysteine and the closing phenylalanine or tryptophan. The D gene is left open where the match is weak.

d_call: TRBD1
v_call: TRBV10-3
j_call: TRBJ1-5
cdr3_aa: AIRPGGDQPQH

d_call: NA
v_call: TRBV12-3/TRBV12-4
j_call: TRBJ1-2
cdr3_aa: ASSLMEGNGYT

d_call: TRBD2
v_call: TRBV9
j_call: TRBJ2-3
cdr3_aa: ASSVEPGLAGAPTDTQY

d_call: TRBD1
v_call: TRBV5-1
j_call: TRBJ1-3
cdr3_aa: ASTEGTAAGNTIY

d_call: TRBD1
v_call: TRBV19
j_call: TRBJ2-2
cdr3_aa: ASSQRTGFTGELF

d_call: NA
v_call: TRBV11-1
j_call: TRBJ2-1
cdr3_aa: ASSQDTYNEQF

d_call: NA
v_call: TRBV6-5
j_call: TRBJ1-5
cdr3_aa: ASSYNGAYSNQPQH

d_call: TRBD1
v_call: TRBV5-4
j_call: TRBJ1-4
cdr3_aa: ASSERQGANEKLF

d_call: NA
v_call: TRBV15
j_call: TRBJ1-2
cdr3_aa: ATSRDGGRANYGYT

d_call: NA
v_call: TRBV10-3
j_call: TRBJ2-4
cdr3_aa: AISERPGSNIQY

d_call: TRBD1
v_call: TRBV27
j_call: TRBJ1-2
cdr3_aa: ASSLTGQDHYT

d_call: NA
v_call: TRBV18
j_call: TRBJ2-7
cdr3_aa: ASSPPPQGPKSQQY

d_call: NA
v_call: TRBV7-2
j_call: TRBJ1-5
cdr3_aa: ASSLVGGESNQPQH

d_call: NA
v_call: TRBV2
j_call: TRBJ1-1
cdr3_aa: ASSGPASTHLLAF

d_call: TRBD2
v_call: TRBV4-2
j_call: TRBJ2-5
cdr3_aa: ASSQDLPAGGRETQY

d_call: NA
v_call: TRBV2
j_call: TRBJ1-3
cdr3_aa: ASSVDIYSGNTIY

d_call: TRBD1
v_call: TRBV2
j_call: TRBJ1-5
cdr3_aa: ASSGQGGGNQPQH

d_call: NA
v_call: TRBV21-1
j_call: TRBJ2-2
cdr3_aa: ASSNRPGGPGELF

d_call: NA
v_call: TRBV3-1/TRBV3-2
j_call: TRBJ2-7
cdr3_aa: ASSKGPPGLQEQY

d_call: NA
v_call: TRBV30
j_call: TRBJ1-3
cdr3_aa: AWSPVGRYSGNTIY

d_call: NA
v_call: TRBV29-1
j_call: TRBJ2-2
cdr3_aa: SVGSEANTGELF

d_call: NA
v_call: TRBV27
j_call: TRBJ1-3
cdr3_aa: ASSGPGNTIY

d_call: NA
v_call: TRBV12-5
j_call: TRBJ1-4
cdr3_aa: ASGPTDSWEKLF

d_call: NA
v_call: TRBV19
j_call: TRBJ2-1
cdr3_aa: ASRRYNEQF

d_call: NA
v_call: TRBV2
j_call: TRBJ1-4
cdr3_aa: ASSEQTEKLF

d_call: TRBD1
v_call: TRBV4-2
j_call: TRBJ1-2
cdr3_aa: ASSQDPQGELSYGYT

d_call: NA
v_call: TRBV20-1
j_call: TRBJ2-5
cdr3_aa: SASTFRTQY

d_call: NA
v_call: TRBV7-2
j_call: TRBJ2-2
cdr3_aa: ASSPEGTGELF

d_call: NA
v_call: TRBV12-3/TRBV12-4
j_call: TRBJ1-2
cdr3_aa: ASSLEGTGYT